This T cell receptor beta chain was sequenced in a study of OX40 agonist ivuxolimab in advanced cancers. In the study overall: Hepatocellular carcinoma, melanoma, renal cell or head and neck cancer occurred in dose-escalation patients.

Overall study results and limits: Partly responding patients at 0.1-3.0 mg/kg showed some of the smallest clonal expansion.

Note on this clone: Its target is not known.

Excluded were patients having autoimmune disease history or systemic immunosuppression. Blood samples were obtained at baseline, cycle 4 day 1, and cycle 7 day 1. The CDR3 has 14 amino acids. Germline V gives CDR1 SGHNT, CDR2 YYREEE (reference sequence). J gave up 3 bases and V 4 bases, and 4 bases lay outside the gene matches. Using immunoSEQ multiplex PCR, the repertoire was profiled, and TCRdb retains in-frame clones only, with some absent. The sample has some 73,000 clones, around 88% seen once; the top ten hold 0.86%. This chain links TRBV5-4 with TRBJ2-3, with TRBD2 matching over 8 bases. This TCR was recovered from an adult with an advanced solid tumor such as melanoma, head and neck, liver or kidney cancer. Sequences were derived from CD4+ or CD8+ T cells sorted from blood, sampled in a trial of the OX40 agonist ivuxolimab. CDR3: CASSPGGRTDTQYF. The CDR3 DNA follows: TGTGCCAGCAGCCCTGGCGGGAGGACAGATACGCAGTATTTT.